This T cell receptor (beta chain) was captured in a study of response to subunit inactivated influenza vaccine. Study-level findings and limits: Authors suggested few new T cells are recruited by each seasonal influenza vaccination.

V was cut by 6 bases and J by 2 bases, with 24 bases left in between. This CDR3 comprises 17 residues. Germline lookup yields CDR1 SQVTM and CDR2 ANQGSEA. A remark on this clonotype: Its antigen is undetermined.

Each CDR3 protein is one row after TCRdb ran MiXCR on the RT-PCR reads. The data show about 650,000 distinct CDR3 sequences, 12% to 15% seen once. The material sequenced was PBMCs from blood, taken around 14 days before vaccination. This receptor was taken from a man over 45 who received an inactivated influenza vaccine. The chain uses TRBV29-1 and TRBJ2-3, with D uncertain. The CDR3 sequence: CSVESVGNVVFTDTQYF. CDR3 coding DNA: TGCAGCGTGGAAAGCGTAGGGAATGTTGTATTCACAGATACGCAGTATTTT.